This T cell receptor beta chain was identified in a study of cytomegalovirus exposure and HLA in healthy donors. Notes on the study in general: Earlier analysis yielded a pattern in which most TCR beta V segments were productive about 90% or about 30% of the time. There were reportedly fewer N-insertions in an Asian-associated ancestry cluster than the roughly 670-donor mean, in a later analysis. Some TCR beta chains (164 of them) were listed as cytomegalovirus-associated. With DRB1 most and HLA-C fewest, TCR association rates differed between HLA loci in a later analysis.

A note on this clone: Its antigen is unidentified.

Germline assignment: CDR1 MNHEY and CDR2 SVGAGI. CDR3 length: 15 residues. V was clipped by 0 bases and J by 4 bases, with 13 bases between them. 60 Vbeta and 13 Jbeta primers were used in PCR. The method was immunoSEQ multiplex PCR; TCRdb's version includes in-frame clones alone and lacks a portion of them. The sample features around 53,000 clones, with around 12% in its top ten. This receptor was obtained from a man in his late teens or twenties in good health and CMV-seropositive. This chain uses TRBV6-5 with TRBJ2-7; TRBD2 is a possible D gene (6 bases). Sequencing was performed on PBMCs. As DNA, the CDR3 is TGTGCCAGCAGTTACTCGGGGGGACGGGGGTACGAGCAGTACTTC. This sequence encodes CASSYSGGRGYEQYF.